This T cell receptor (beta chain) was obtained from a study of CD8 T cells in ankylosing spondylitis. Each CDR3 protein is one row after TCRdb ran MiXCR on the 5' RACE reads. The data contain about 460,000 distinct CDR3 sequences, approximately 5.3% of them singletons. Study-wide points: Within ankylosing spondylitis blood, a TCR beta motif made up of seven to nine highly homologous variants appeared to be characteristic.

This clonotype was detected ten times or more. Its antigen is still unknown. The CDR3 runs to 16 residues. CDR1 SGHTA and CDR2 FQGTGA come from the germline V gene. J gave up 2 bases and V 2 bases, and 7 bases lay outside the gene matches. V and J are TRBV7-3 and TRBJ2-5; TRBD2 matches at 8 bases. The source of this sequence is a male donor with ankylosing spondylitis. The source material was blood, either unsorted or a sorted T cell fraction (not recorded which). The CDR3 sequence: CASSLGVAGSQETQYF. The DNA of the CDR3 is TGTGCCAGCAGCTTAGGAGTAGCGGGGAGTCAAGAGACCCAGTACTTC. The complete variable domain, with remaining parts taken from reference TRBV7-3 and TRBJ2-5, reads GAGVSQTPSNKVTEKGKYVELRCDPISGHTALYWYRQSLGQGPEFLIYFQGTGAADDSGLPNDRFFAVRPEGSVSTLKIQRTERGDSAVYLCASSLGVAGSQETQYFGPGTRLLVL.